Listed below are T cell receptor beta chains from one sample, sequenced in a study of cytomegalovirus exposure and HLA in healthy donors. Generated by immunoSEQ multiplex PCR, the TCRdb table keeps only in-frame clones and is missing some. The sample holds about 190,000 clones; approximately 88% are singletons and the top ten take around 2.8%. Sequencing was done on a sample of PBMCs. The receptor source for this set is a woman aged 50 to 60 in good health and CMV-seropositive. Both conserved end residues are part of each CDR3. D genes are given only for firm matches.

>TRBV6-5|.|14|TRBJ1-1
CASKETEMNTEAFF
TGTGCCAGCAAAGAGACAGAGATGAACACTGAAGCTTTCTTT
>TRBV2|.|17|TRBJ2-3
CASSEHLDILLTDTQYF
TGTGCCAGCAGTGAGCATTTGGACATTCTCCTCACAGATACGCAGTATTTT
>TRBV7-2|.|15|TRBJ1-2
CASSSSGEKTYGYTF
TGTGCCAGCAGCAGTTCCGGGGAAAAAACTTATGGCTACACCTTC
>TRBV6-6|TRBD1|11|TRBJ1-1
CASSADRVAFF
TGTGCCAGCAGTGCGGACAGGGTAGCTTTCTTT
>TRBV27|TRBD1|16|TRBJ1-1
CASSLRLNRGDPEAFF
TGTGCCAGCAGTTTGAGGCTAAACAGGGGGGATCCTGAAGCTTTCTTT
>TRBV5-5|.|15|TRBJ1-4
CASSLLGTTNEKLFF
TGTGCCAGCAGCTTACTCGGGACAACTAATGAAAAACTGTTTTTT
>TRBV5-4|.|16|TRBJ1-5
CASSLYGPGSNQPQHF
TGTGCCAGCAGCTTGTATGGCCCAGGGAGCAATCAGCCCCAGCATTTT
>TRBV6-6|TRBD2|14|TRBJ2-3
CASARLAGTDTQYF
TGTGCCAGCGCCAGACTAGCGGGGACAGATACGCAGTATTTT
>TRBV7-8|TRBD1|14|TRBJ2-7
CASSYRDRFYEQYF
TGTGCCAGCAGCTACCGGGACAGGTTTTACGAGCAGTACTTC
>TRBV6-5|TRBD1|14|TRBJ1-1
CASSFLDRSTEAFF
TGTGCCAGCAGTTTCTTGGACAGGAGCACTGAAGCTTTCTTT
>TRBV19|.|16|TRBJ2-5
CASSRYQVGLPETQYF
TGTGCCAGTAGTCGCTATCAGGTTGGCCTCCCGGAGACCCAGTACTTC
>TRBV19|TRBD1|16|TRBJ1-1
CASRHRDRGVFTEAFF
TGTGCCAGTAGGCACCGGGACAGGGGCGTCTTTACTGAAGCTTTCTTT